The source of this TCR beta chain is a study of human T cells and chemical hapten exposure. The CDR3 totals 15 residues. The V end was cut by 1 base, the J end by 4 bases, with 10 bases between. The germline V gene has CDR1 MGHDK and CDR2 SYGVNS. TCRdb itself ran the RACE reads through MiXCR, one entry per CDR3 protein. Among around 260,000 distinct CDR3 sequences listed, about 8.1% were seen once. Indicated time point: pre-sensitization, week 0. Noted treatment: therapeutic diphenylcyclopropenone sensitization with weekly scalp DPC. This chain connects TRBV25-1 to TRBJ2-2, with D perhaps given as TRBD1 or TRBD2 (6 bases each). Material: whole blood, obtained in connection with sensitization to the hapten diphenylcyclopropenone (DPC). The clonotype was recovered from a woman aged 40 to 49 with alopecia areata. Some clones in this sample may be carry-over from other donors' samples. DNA of the CDR3: TGTGCCAGCAGTGAATTCGGAGGGGGCACCGGGGAGCTGTTTTTT. It encodes CASSEFGGGTGELFF.